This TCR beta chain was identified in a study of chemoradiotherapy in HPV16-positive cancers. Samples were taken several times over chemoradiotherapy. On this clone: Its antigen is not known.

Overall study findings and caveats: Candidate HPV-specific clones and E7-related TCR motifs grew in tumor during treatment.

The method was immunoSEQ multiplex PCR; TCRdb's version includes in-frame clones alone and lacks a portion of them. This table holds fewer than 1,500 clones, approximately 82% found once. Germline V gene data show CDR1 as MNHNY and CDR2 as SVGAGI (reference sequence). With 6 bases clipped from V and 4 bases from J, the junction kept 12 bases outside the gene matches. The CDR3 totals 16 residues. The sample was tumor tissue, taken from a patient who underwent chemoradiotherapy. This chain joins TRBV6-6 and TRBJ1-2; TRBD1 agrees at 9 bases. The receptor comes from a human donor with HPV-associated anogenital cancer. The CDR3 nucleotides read TGTGCCAGCAGGACGACACCGGGACAGGGATTCTATGGCTACACCTTC. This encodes CASRTTPGQGFYGYTF.